This T cell receptor (beta chain) was captured by sequencing in a study of T cells in Graves' hyperthyroidism and ophthalmopathy. RNA transcripts yielded amplified TCR beta CDR3 regions. HTBI primers were used for first-round RT-PCR of the TCR CDR3. TCRdb fed the multiplex PCR reads into MiXCR, producing one record per CDR3 protein. The table records about 500,000 distinct CDR3 sequences, approximately 16% of them present only once. The V gene's germline CDR1 is DFQATT and CDR2 SNEGSKA (reference sequence). The length of the CDR3 is 16 residues. J gave up 7 bases and V 6 bases, and 17 bases lay outside the gene matches. Exclusions: uncontrolled infection, other autoimmune disease, pregnancy, lactation. The diagnostic basis comprised clinical symptoms, serum thyroxine and TRAb, thyroid ultrasound and orbital computed tomography.

The gene calls are TRBV20-1 and TRBJ2-7, with 11 bases fitting TRBD2. This receptor was taken from a woman aged 25 to 39 with Graves' ophthalmopathy. The sample comprised blood. The CDR3 DNA follows: TGCAGTGCCCCTCCCCGCAAGACTAGCGGGATGGAGGAGCAGTACTTC. Translated: CSAPPRKTSGMEEQYF.